This T cell receptor beta chain was profiled in a study of OX40 agonist ivuxolimab in advanced cancers. Some clones are missing from TCRdb's copy, which holds only in-frame ones; the method was immunoSEQ multiplex PCR. The table has roughly 15,000 clones, about three quarters seen once; the top ten hold roughly 36%. The receptor was isolated from an adult with an advanced solid tumor such as melanoma, head and neck, liver or kidney cancer. The specimen was CD4+ or CD8+ T cells sorted from blood, collected in a trial of the OX40 agonist ivuxolimab.

The CDR3 DNA reads TGTGCCAGCAGTCTGACAGGGAACTATGGCTACACCTTC. This sequence encodes CASSLTGNYGYTF. The rearrangement links TRBV2 to TRBJ1-2, with TRBD1 matching 7 bases. With 5 bases clipped from V and 2 bases from J, the junction kept 2 bases outside the gene matches. CDR1 is SNHLY, CDR2 FYNNEI, per germline. The CDR3 has 13 amino acids.